This entry lists 3 T cell receptor beta chains sequenced from one sample in a study of cytomegalovirus exposure and HLA in healthy donors. The primer mix had 60 Vbeta and 13 Jbeta primers. Assay used: immunoSEQ multiplex PCR; TCRdb lists only in-frame clones, some missing. Among about 130,000 clones listed, about 69% were seen once. Material: PBMCs. These receptors all come from a man between 25 and 39 years old in good health and CMV-seronegative.

The table lists this clone with a count of one. The rearrangement uses TRBV6-5 and TRBJ1-2; D is unclear. There are 14 residues in the CDR3. From germline, CDR1 is MNHEY and CDR2 SVGAGI. V was clipped by 6 bases and J by 2 bases, with 13 bases between them. The CDR3 region has the DNA TGTGCCAGCAGCCCCATCGTTGAGAACTATGGCTACACCTTC. Amino acids: CASSPIVENYGYTF.

The chain links TRBV6-5 to TRBJ2-7; TRBD1 is a possible D gene (6 bases). The CDR3 has 15 amino acids. Per the germline V gene, CDR1 is MNHEY and CDR2 is SVGAGI. Between the trimmed V and J ends, which lost 1 base and 0 bases, there was a span of 10 bases. CDR3 in amino acids: CASSYYQGTSYEQYF. CDR3 coding DNA: TGTGCCAGCAGTTACTACCAGGGGACCTCCTACGAGCAGTACTTC.

This clone was observed a handful of times. CDR3 bases: TGTGCCAGTAGTATCGGACTGAGGCCCTACAATGAGCAGTTCTTC. Amino acid sequence: CASSIGLRPYNEQFF. The gene calls are TRBV19 and TRBJ2-1; weak D call: TRBD2 (5 bases). The CDR3 runs to 15 residues. The germline V gene encodes CDR1 LNHDA and CDR2 SQIVND (reference sequence). The V end lost 3 bases, the J end lost 2 bases, and 11 bases lay between the germline ends.